The 2 T cell receptor beta chains presented below share a single source sample, sequenced in a study of blood T cells in healthy people across ages. A J-beta primer mix and a sample-barcoded 5' primer were used in a second PCR of about 6 to 12 cycles. Using its own MiXCR run on the 5' RACE reads, TCRdb lists one record per CDR3 protein. The table includes more than 800,000 distinct CDR3 sequences, 25% to 35% detected once. The specimen was blood. These receptors were obtained from an elderly woman in good health.

Points on this clonotype: A much larger clone is a single base away; this may be a read error. The gene calls are TRBV27 and TRBJ1-2; D is ambiguous. This CDR3 is 14 amino acids long. From germline, CDR1 is MNHEY and CDR2 SMNVEV (reference sequence). This chain's CDR3 is CAISPIWTDYGYTF. In nucleotides, the CDR3 is TGTGCCATCAGTCCTATATGGACGGATTATGGCTACACCTTC.

This chain connects TRBV12-3 or TRBV12-4 to TRBJ2-3, with D hard to call. The CDR3 length is 14 residues. V was cut by 3 bases and J by 15 bases, with 22 bases left in between. CDR3 coding DNA: TGTGCCAGCAGTTTTGGAGCGAGAGCAGATGTGGAATATTTT. It codes for CASSFGARADVEYF.